The entry below gives a single TCR beta chain sequence along with its context. This sample is part of a study of blood T cell repertoires in COVID-19. Looking at the study overall: Italy, Spain and the United States were the sources of the convalescent and acute COVID-19 samples. T cells, B-cell-depleted T cells, or PBMCs provided the cDNA or gDNA that served as material.

TCRdb's table, derived via immunoSEQ multiplex PCR, lists solely in-frame clones and lacks some. The repertoire includes about 200,000 clones, roughly 80% of them detected once, and more than 9% sits in the top ten. Trimming removed 2 bases from V and 4 bases from J, with 11 bases in between. CDR1 MNHEY and CDR2 SVGEGT come from the germline V gene. The CDR3 is 14 amino acids. The sequence derives from a woman over 75 with acute or convalescent COVID-19. The sequencing input was peripheral blood. The V call is TRBV6-2 or TRBV6-3, the J call TRBJ1-1; D may be TRBD1 (6 bases). The DNA for the CDR3 is TGTGCCAGCAGTTACGAGACAGGCACCACTGAAGCTTTCTTT. Residues: CASSYETGTTEAFF.